What follows are 2 T cell receptor beta chains derived from one specimen sequenced in a study of shared clonotypes between healthy human individuals. Clones were read by immunoSEQ multiplex PCR, and TCRdb kept only the in-frame ones, dropping some. The sample records about 2.3 million clones, 85% to 95% being singletons. Material: naive CD4+ T cells from PBMCs. The subset denotes: CD45RA+ positively selected. The receptors derive from a man younger than 35 in good health. Some clones in this sample may be carry-over from other donors' samples.

This chain uses TRBV7-8 with TRBJ1-2, with D possibly TRBD1 on 5 matching bases. V was pared by 1 base and J by 7 bases, with 13 bases between. CDR1 and CDR2 (germline): SGHVS, FQNEAQ. The length of the CDR3 is 14 residues. The CDR3 nucleotides read TGTGCCAGCAGCTTAGTGGCAGGGTATATTGGCTACACCTTC. Protein product: CASSLVAGYIGYTF.

This rearrangement joins TRBV4-2 to TRBJ1-2; D is uncertain. Germline V gene data show CDR1 as LGHNA and CDR2 as YNFKEQ. V lost 1 base and J lost 8, with 11 bases in between. The CDR3 has 13 amino acids. The CDR3 nucleotides are TGTGCCAGCAGCCAAGCTATAGGGTTAGGCTACACCTTC. Amino acid sequence: CASSQAIGLGYTF.